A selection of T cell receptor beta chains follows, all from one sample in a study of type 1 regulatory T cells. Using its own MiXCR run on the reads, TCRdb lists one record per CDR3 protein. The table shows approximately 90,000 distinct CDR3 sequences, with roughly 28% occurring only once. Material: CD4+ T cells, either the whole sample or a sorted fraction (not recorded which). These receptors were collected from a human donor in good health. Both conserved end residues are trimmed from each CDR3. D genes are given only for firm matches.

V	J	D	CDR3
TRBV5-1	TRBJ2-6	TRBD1	ASSDGTDSGTNVLT
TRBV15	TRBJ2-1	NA	ATSRNPGAGAYNEQF
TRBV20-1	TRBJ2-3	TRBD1	SAPRTGMTDTQY
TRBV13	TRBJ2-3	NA	ASSTRRTPSTLNTQY
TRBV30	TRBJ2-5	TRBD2	AWNRGREETQY
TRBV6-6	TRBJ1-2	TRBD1	ASSDSDRPSAGYT
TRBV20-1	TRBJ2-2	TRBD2	SARSLREGQMAGELF
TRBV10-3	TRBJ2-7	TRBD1	AISEGQGRYEQY
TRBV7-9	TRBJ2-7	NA	ASSHGATPYEQY
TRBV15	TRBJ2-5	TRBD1	ATRTGQGFETQY
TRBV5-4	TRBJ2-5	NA	ASRKGGGQETQY
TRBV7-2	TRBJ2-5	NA	ASERGGRQETQY
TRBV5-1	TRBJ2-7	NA	ASSLGSSPGEQY
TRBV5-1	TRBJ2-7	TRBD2	ASSPTSGTSYEQY
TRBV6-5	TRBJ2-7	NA	ASSNRGTVTYEQY
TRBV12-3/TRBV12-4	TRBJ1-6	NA	ASSFQGNRVNSPLH
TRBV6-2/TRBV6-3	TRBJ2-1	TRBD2	ASSYLTSAEQF
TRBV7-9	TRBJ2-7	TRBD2	ASSLTSGENTYEQY
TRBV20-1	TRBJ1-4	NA	SVFHLDEEKLF
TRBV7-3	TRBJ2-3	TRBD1	ASSLQGATDTQY
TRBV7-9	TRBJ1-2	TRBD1	ASRRDRAGYT
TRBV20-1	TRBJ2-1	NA	SARRITDNEQF
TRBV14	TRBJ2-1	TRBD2	ASSPGLAGASEQF
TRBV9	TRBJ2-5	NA	ASRSRDGTGETQY
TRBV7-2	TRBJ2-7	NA	ASSLGSRWGEQY
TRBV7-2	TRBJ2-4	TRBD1	ASSPRGTGENIQY
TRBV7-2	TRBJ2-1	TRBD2	ASSLTSTRQF
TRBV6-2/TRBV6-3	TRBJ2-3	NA	ASTKKGGESTDTQY
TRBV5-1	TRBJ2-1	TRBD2	ASSFPGLAGINEQF
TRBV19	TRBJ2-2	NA	ASTTLINTGELF
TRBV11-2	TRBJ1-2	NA	ASSGGGGGNYGYT
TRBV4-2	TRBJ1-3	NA	ASSRVDGISGNTIY
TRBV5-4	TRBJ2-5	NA	ASSFYQGEETQY
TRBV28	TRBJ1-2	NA	ASSPMGQGYGYT
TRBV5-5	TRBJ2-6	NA	ASSTGIGANILT
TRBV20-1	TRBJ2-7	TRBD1	SALRDRANEQY
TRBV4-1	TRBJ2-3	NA	ASSQATDRDWQGTQY